One sample yielded the 30 T cell receptor beta chains listed below, sequenced in a study of CD8 T cells in Susac syndrome (dated by TCRdb to between 2017 and 2020). To prepare the library, the immunoSEQ multiplex PCR assay was applied. RNA was extracted using the RNeasy kit, and roughly 0.5 to 1 ug of the RNA was reverse transcribed with random hexamers. The public sequencing data were trimmed at Q25 with fastp and processed into clonotypes with MiXCR by TCRdb, which kept only in-frame beta chains. Rows with one shared CDR3 protein collapse into an entry with the most common genes and DNA. The sample table holds 140,000 to 150,000 distinct CDR3 sequences, of which 90% to 95% were seen once. The ten largest make up around 0.12% of the sample. The source material was CD4+ T cells from PBMCs. The receptors here all came from a human donor with multiple sclerosis.

The V call is TRBV12-3 or TRBV12-4, the J call TRBJ2-3; 7 nucleotides agree with TRBD1. The V segment lost 7 bases and the J segment 1 base; nucleotides outside the gene matches: 5. CDR3 size: 14 residues. The CDR3 DNA sequence: TGTGCCAGCAACAGACAGGGAGGCACAGATACGCAGTATTTT. Translated: CASNRQGGTDTQYF.

This clonotype was found a few times. This chain links TRBV7-2 with TRBJ2-3; 13 bases align to TRBD2. CDR1 SGHTA and CDR2 FQGNSA come from the germline V gene. The CDR3 totals 16 residues. J was trimmed by 5 bases and V by 5 bases; bases with no gene match: 7. For the CDR3, the DNA is TGTGCCAGCAGCACAACTAGCGGGGGGGCTCGAGATACGCAGTATTTT. It specifies CASSTTSGGARDTQYF.

V gene TRBV4-3 combines with J gene TRBJ1-1; maybe TRBD1 (5 bases). CDR3 length: 13 amino acids. Per the germline V gene, CDR1 is LGHNA and CDR2 is YSLEER. Trimming took 8 bases from V and 0 from J, leaving 10 bases between them. CDR3 residues: CASGRQLNTEAFF. The CDR3 nucleotides read TGCGCCAGCGGTCGACAGCTGAACACTGAAGCTTTCTTT.

J is TRBJ2-4 and V is TRBV20-1, with 8 bases matching TRBD1. The CDR3 runs to 14 residues. V trimming: 3 bases; J trimming: 5 bases; junction bases outside the gene matches: 6. Germline V gene sequence: CDR1 DFQATT, CDR2 SNEGSKA (reference sequence). The CDR3 region has the DNA TGCAGTGCTAGGTCAGGGGGCGCGGAAAACATTCAGTACTTC. It translates to CSARSGGAENIQYF.

The chain has TRBV20-1 and TRBJ2-4; D remains unclear. Trimming cost V 0 bases and J 0 bases, with 12 bases left between them. The CDR3 consists of 16 residues. Germline CDR1 is DFQATT and CDR2 is SNEGSKA (reference sequence). The CDR3 spells CSARDRMNLAKNIQYF. The CDR3 nucleotides read TGCAGTGCTAGAGATCGGATGAACCTAGCCAAAAACATTCAGTACTTC.

CDR3 coding DNA: TGTGCCTGGAGTGGGACAACGGACACCATATATTTT. Translating it yields CAWSGTTDTIYF. V gene TRBV30 combines with J gene TRBJ1-3; a possible D gene is TRBD1 (5 bases). There are 12 residues in the CDR3. Trimming removed 1 base from V and 8 bases from J, with 9 bases in between. Germline V gene lookup returns CDR1 GTSNPN and CDR2 SVGIG (reference sequence).

V usage is TRBV9 and J usage is TRBJ2-3; 7 bases are shared with TRBD1. The CDR3 has 16 residues. CDR1 is SGDLS, CDR2 YYNGEE, per germline. The V gene end was trimmed by 4 bases and the J gene end by 2 bases; junction bases not matched to a gene: 10. In DNA form, the CDR3 reads TGTGCCAGCAGCCGAACCGGGACAGCAACCACAGATACGCAGTATTTT. It encodes CASSRTGTATTDTQYF.

This chain joins TRBV9 and TRBJ1-3; 7 bases fit TRBD1. After removal of 0 bases from V and 3 bases from J, the junction contained 3 bases not matched to a gene. CDR1 is SGDLS, CDR2 YYNGEE, per germline. CDR3 size: 15 residues. CDR3 residues: CASSVGQGGGNTIYF. DNA of the CDR3: TGTGCCAGCAGCGTAGGGCAGGGGGGTGGAAACACCATATATTTT. Filled out from reference TRBV9 and TRBJ1-3, the complete variable domain reads DSGVTQTPKHLITATGQRVTLRCSPRSGDLSVYWYQQSLDQGLQFLIQYYNGEERAKGNILERFSAQQFPDLHSELNLSSLELGDSALYFCASSVGQGGGNTIYFGEGSWLTVV.

A note on this clonotype: The CDR3 end shows no conserved phenylalanine or tryptophan, and so a read error is likely. The J gene is TRBJ1-2, the V gene TRBV27; unclear D gene. Deletions cut 5 bases from V and 7 bases from J, with 23 bases between. This CDR3 is built from 16 residues. The germline gives CDR1 MNHEY, CDR2 SMNVEV (reference sequence). CDR3 in DNA: TGTGCCAGCAGTCCACCCCGGGTGATTGGCCTGGGTGGCTACACCTCC. This gives the protein CASSPPRVIGLGGYTS.

V is TRBV29-1 and J is TRBJ2-1; no firm D call. V was shortened by 4 bases and J by 4 bases, with 5 bases between the two germline ends. This CDR3 has 11 amino acids. Germline assignment: CDR1 SQVTM and CDR2 ANQGSEA. CDR3 sequence (DNA): TGCAGCGTTGGCAAATACAATGAGCAGTTCTTC. Protein product: CSVGKYNEQFF.

This CDR3 is CASRSGPGTVYGYTF. CDR3 coding DNA: TGTGCCAGCAGGTCGGGCCCCGGGACAGTCTATGGCTACACCTTC. The chain recombines TRBV7-2 with TRBJ1-2, with 7 positions matching TRBD1. V was clipped by 6 bases and J by 4 bases; unmatched bases: 11. Germline V CDR1 and CDR2: SGHTA, FQGNSA. The CDR3 has 15 amino acids.

This chain links TRBV29-1 with TRBJ2-7, with D possibly matching TRBD1 (5 bases). The CDR3 runs 14 residues. Germline values: CDR1 SQVTM, CDR2 ANQGSEA. Trimming left V 2 bases short and J 7 bases short, with 18 bases between. The CDR3 here is CSVELSQDIREQYF. CDR3 sequence (DNA): TGCAGCGTTGAATTATCACAGGATATTAGGGAGCAGTACTTC.

The chain carries TRBV20-1 and TRBJ2-4, with D possibly matching TRBD1 (6 bases). CDR1 and CDR2 from the germline V gene are DFQATT and SNEGSKA (reference sequence). The CDR3 extends over 16 amino acids. V was pared by 5 bases and J by 0 bases, with 17 bases between. DNA of the CDR3: TGCAGTGCTTCCGGGACACTTAGACTAGCCAAAAACATTCAGTACTTC. It translates to CSASGTLRLAKNIQYF.

The rearrangement joins TRBV20-1 to TRBJ1-5; D call uncertain. The germline V gene has CDR1 DFQATT and CDR2 SNEGSKA (reference sequence). The V end was cut by 4 bases, the J end by 1 base, with 11 bases between. CDR3 length: 14 residues. The CDR3 DNA reads as TGCAGTGCTAACGGAGGGTTCAGCAATCAGCCCCAGCATTTT. It specifies CSANGGFSNQPQHF.

This chain joins TRBV25-1 and TRBJ2-4; either TRBD1 or TRBD2 may supply D (6 bases each). Trimming took off 6 bases at V and 6 bases at J, with 12 bases between the two ends. The CDR3 length is 13 residues. Germline CDR1 is MGHDK and CDR2 is SYGVNS. CDR3 amino acids: CASRGKGGNIQYF. The DNA for the CDR3 is TGTGCCAGCAGGGGGAAGGGGGGAAACATTCAGTACTTC. The variable domain in full, completed from reference TRBV25-1 and TRBJ2-4, reads EADIYQTPRYLVIGTGKKITLECSQTMGHDKMYWYQQDPGMELHLIHYSYGVNSTEKGDLSSESTVSRIRTEHFPLTLESARPSHTSQYLCASRGKGGNIQYFGAGTRLSVL.

In this sample, this clonotype turned up once. The rearrangement joins TRBV20-1 to TRBJ2-7; TRBD1 might be the D (7 bases). CDR1 DFQATT and CDR2 SNEGSKA come from the germline V gene (reference sequence). This CDR3 is 13 amino acids long. Trimming stripped 6 bases from V and 4 bases from J, with 16 bases between. The CDR3 reads CSAPPGGSYEQYF. The CDR3 nucleotides read TGCAGTGCCCCCCCAGGGGGGAGTTACGAGCAGTACTTC.

The V and J genes are TRBV9 and TRBJ1-6, with TRBD1 as a possible D gene (6 bases). CDR3 length: 15 amino acids. Between the trimmed V and J ends, which lost 0 bases and 6 bases, there was a span of 10 bases. CDR1 is SGDLS and CDR2 is YYNGEE in the germline V gene. The CDR3 nucleotides are TGTGCCAGCAGCGTAGCACAGGGCCCTAATTCACCCCTCCACTTT. It translates to CASSVAQGPNSPLHF.

This rearrangement joins TRBV6-2 or TRBV6-3 to TRBJ1-5, with 7 bases lining up with TRBD1. Germline V gives CDR1 MNHEY, CDR2 SVGEGT. The junction had 7 bases not matched to a gene; V was cut back by 7 bases and J by 4 bases. The CDR3 runs to 14 residues. The CDR3 sequence: CASIPGGVNQPQHF. Written as DNA, the CDR3 is TGTGCCAGCATCCCAGGGGGAGTGAATCAGCCCCAGCATTTT.

This clonotype was counted a single time. V is TRBV19 and J is TRBJ2-1; 8 bases line up with TRBD2. This CDR3 contains 15 residues. V was pared by 6 bases and J by 6 bases, with 10 bases of the junction left unmatched. Germline lookup yields CDR1 LNHDA and CDR2 SQIVND (reference sequence). The CDR3 nucleotides are TGTGCCAGTAGAGCCGGGGGCGGGAGGCGCAATGAGCAGTTCTTC. Residues: CASRAGGGRRNEQFF.

This sequence joins TRBV29-1 and TRBJ2-3; 9 bases are a match to TRBD1. The CDR3 spans 14 residues. Trimming removed 7 bases from V and 2 bases from J; junction bases left unmatched: 7. CDR1 is SQVTM, CDR2 ANQGSEA, per germline. The DNA of the CDR3 is TGCAGCGCCCGACAGGGGGGGGTCACAGATACGCAGTATTTT. This codes for CSARQGGVTDTQYF.

The gene calls are TRBV12-5 and TRBJ2-3, with TRBD2 identical over 9 bases. Germline assignment: CDR1 LGHNT and CDR2 FRNRAP. V lost 1 base and J lost 1; bases outside the gene matches: 3. The CDR3 spans 16 residues. The CDR3 is CASGLGQREGTDTQYF. CDR3 bases: TGTGCTAGTGGTTTGGGCCAGCGGGAGGGCACAGATACGCAGTATTTT.

The DNA for the CDR3 is TGTGCCAGCAGACGACAGGGAACCGGGGAGCTGTTTTTT. Translation: CASRRQGTGELFF. This rearrangement joins TRBV12-3 or TRBV12-4 to TRBJ2-2; 7 bases line up with TRBD1. The V segment lost 6 bases and the J segment 5 bases; nucleotides outside the gene matches: 3. The CDR3 has 13 amino acids.

V gene TRBV3-1 combines with J gene TRBJ2-1; unclear D gene. Trimming removed 0 bases at V and 9 bases at J, with 9 bases between. Germline V gene data show CDR1 as LGHDT and CDR2 as YNNKEL (reference sequence). CDR3 length: 13 residues. CDR3 region: CASSQDLLGEQFF. CDR3 bases: TGTGCCAGCAGCCAAGATCTTCTGGGTGAGCAGTTCTTC.

This chain joins TRBV5-1 and TRBJ1-1; D remains unclear. Trimming took off 2 bases at V and 5 bases at J, with 19 bases between the two ends. The CDR3 runs to 16 residues. Germline V lookup: CDR1 SGHRS, CDR2 YFSETQ. The CDR3 DNA sequence: TGCGCCAGCAGCTTAAATCCGACAAATTCATGGACTGAAGCTTTCTTT. Translating gives CASSLNPTNSWTEAFF.

The chain carries TRBV24-1 and TRBJ1-2; TRBD1 matches 9 bases. The CDR3 is 14 amino acids. CDR1 and CDR2 (germline): KGHDR, SFDVKD. V shed 6 bases and J 6 bases; nucleotides not matched to a gene: 7. The CDR3 loop is CATSTSGTGNGYTF. For the CDR3, the DNA is TGTGCCACCAGTACATCCGGGACAGGGAATGGCTACACCTTC.

V usage is TRBV30 and J usage is TRBJ2-5; no reliable D call. Trimming took 5 bases from V and 2 from J, leaving 9 bases between them. The germline V gene encodes CDR1 GTSNPN and CDR2 SVGIG (reference sequence). This CDR3 region has 12 residues. The CDR3 sequence: CAWGHSQETQYF. Here the CDR3 DNA reads TGTGCCTGGGGCCACAGTCAAGAGACCCAGTACTTC.

J is TRBJ1-2 and V is TRBV12-3 or TRBV12-4; TRBD1 is a possible D gene (5 bases). V lost 6 bases and J lost 2, with 10 bases in between. The CDR3 is made up of 13 amino acids. CDR3 sequence: CASSQGINYGYTF. The CDR3 coding sequence is TGTGCCAGCAGCCAGGGTATCAACTATGGCTACACCTTC.

The V call is TRBV29-1, the J call TRBJ1-1; a weak D match, TRBD1 (6 bases). This CDR3 comprises 11 residues. V shed 6 bases and J shed 7 bases, with 12 bases lying between them. Germline V lookup: CDR1 SQVTM, CDR2 ANQGSEA. Here the CDR3 reads CSVRDIHEAFF. CDR3 DNA sequence: TGCAGCGTCCGGGACATACATGAAGCTTTCTTT.

The chain combines TRBV6-5 with TRBJ1-1; no definite D call. V lost 2 bases and J lost 11, with 9 bases in between. This CDR3 contains 11 residues. Germline V lookup: CDR1 MNHEY, CDR2 SVGAGI. CDR3 sequence (DNA): TGTGCCAGCAGTTACCCGCCGACGGCTTTCTTT. Translation: CASSYPPTAFF.

V and J are TRBV7-9 and TRBJ2-3; D might be TRBD1 (5 bases). Deletions cut 4 bases from V and 5 bases from J, with 13 bases between. The CDR3 has 14 residues. Germline lookup yields CDR1 SEHNR and CDR2 FQNEAQ (reference sequence). DNA for the CDR3: TGTGCCAGCAGCTCTCAGGGATGGGAAGATACGCAGTATTTT. Translated: CASSSQGWEDTQYF.